This T cell receptor beta chain was retrieved from a study of T cell repertoires in cytomegalovirus infection. This clonotype was counted at least ten times. The germline V and J ends were trimmed by 3 bases and 8 bases, with 14 bases remaining between them. Germline CDR1 reads SGHVS; CDR2 reads FNYEAQ. The CDR3 length is 15 residues. One entry per CDR3 protein, called by TCRdb with MiXCR from the reads. The table shows some 240,000 distinct CDR3 sequences, with approximately 15% occurring only once. The material sequenced was CD8+ T cells from PBMCs. The chain links TRBV7-6 to TRBJ1-6; possible D gene TRBD1, 5 bases. The sequence was obtained from a human donor in good health (CMV status not recorded). Some clones in this sample may be carry-over from other donors' samples. The CDR3 coding sequence is TGTGCCAGCAGCTTTACTGGGGCAGCGGATTCACCCCTCCACTTT. Its protein is CASSFTGAADSPLHF.